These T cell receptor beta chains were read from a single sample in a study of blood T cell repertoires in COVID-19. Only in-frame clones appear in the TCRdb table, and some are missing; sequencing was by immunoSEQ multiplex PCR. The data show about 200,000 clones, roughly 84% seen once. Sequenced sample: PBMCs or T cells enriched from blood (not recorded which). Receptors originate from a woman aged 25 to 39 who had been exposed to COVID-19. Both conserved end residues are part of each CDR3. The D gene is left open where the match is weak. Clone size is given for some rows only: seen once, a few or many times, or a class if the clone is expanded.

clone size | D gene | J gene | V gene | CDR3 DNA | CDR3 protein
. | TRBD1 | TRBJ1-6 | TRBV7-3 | TGTGCCAGCAGTACAGGGGTTGAAATGGCACCCCTCCACTTT | CASSTGVEMAPLHF
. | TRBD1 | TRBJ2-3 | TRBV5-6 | TGTGCCAGCAGCCTGACCGGGACAGGGGGATTTCCGGACACAGATACGCAGTATTTT | CASSLTGTGGFPDTDTQYF
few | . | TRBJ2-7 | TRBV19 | TGTGCCAGTAGTATAGGGGCACTGACCTACGAGCAGTACTTC | CASSIGALTYEQYF
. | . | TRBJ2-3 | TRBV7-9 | TGTGCCAGCAGCTTATCAACAGGGCCGACAGATACGCAGTATTTT | CASSLSTGPTDTQYF
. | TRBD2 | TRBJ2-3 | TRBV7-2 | TGTGCCAGCAGCTCGCTAGCGGGGGGGCCAAGCACAGATACGCAGTATTTT | CASSSLAGGPSTDTQYF
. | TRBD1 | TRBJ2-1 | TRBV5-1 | TGCGCCAGCAGCACCGGACAGGGTGTAGATGAGCAGTTCTTC | CASSTGQGVDEQFF
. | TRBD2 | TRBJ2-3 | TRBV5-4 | TGTGCCAGCAGCCCGGGGGGGCAGGGGTTTACAGATACGCAGTATTTT | CASSPGGQGFTDTQYF
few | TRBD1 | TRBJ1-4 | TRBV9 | TGTGCCAGCAGCGTAGCCCCCCAAGGGGGCGCGGATGAAAAACTGTTTTTT | CASSVAPQGGADEKLFF
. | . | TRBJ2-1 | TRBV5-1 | TGCGCCAGCAGCCCAATCAGGGCCAGCAACTACAATGAGCAGTTCTTC | CASSPIRASNYNEQFF
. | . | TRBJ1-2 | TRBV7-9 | TGTGCCAGCAGCTTAGACAGTATGGGCTACACCTTC | CASSLDSMGYTF
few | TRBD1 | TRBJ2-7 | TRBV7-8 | TGTGCCAGCAGCTTACGGGACAGGGTGTACGAGCAGTACTTC | CASSLRDRVYEQYF
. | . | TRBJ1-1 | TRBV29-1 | TGCAGCGTGAGGGATTCTGAAGCTTTCTTT | CSVRDSEAFF
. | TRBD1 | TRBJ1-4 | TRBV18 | TGTGCCAGCTCACCAAACGCAGGGGGCGATGAAAAACTGTTTTTT | CASSPNAGGDEKLFF
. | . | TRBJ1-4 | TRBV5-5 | TGTGCCAGCAGCAGCTTTGATCCTGCAACTAATGAAAAACTGTTTTTT | CASSSFDPATNEKLFF
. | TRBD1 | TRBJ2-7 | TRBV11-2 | TGTGCCAGCAGCTCGTTGGGACAGCCCTCCTACGAGCAGTACTTC | CASSSLGQPSYEQYF
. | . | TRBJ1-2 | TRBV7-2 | TGTGCCAGCAGCCAGAGGTCCAGATACTATGGCTACACCTTC | CASSQRSRYYGYTF
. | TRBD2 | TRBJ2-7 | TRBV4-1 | TGCGCCAGCAGCTTGGGGACTAGCGGGGGCCTCAGCTCCTACGAGCAGTACTTC | CASSLGTSGGLSSYEQYF
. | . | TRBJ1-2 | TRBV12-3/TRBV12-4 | TGTGCCAGTCAATCCGGCGGGGGCGACGGCTACACCTTC | CASQSGGGDGYTF
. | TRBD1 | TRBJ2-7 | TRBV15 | TGTGCCACCAGCCGCGATATGGGACAGGGGAACGAGCAGTACTTC | CATSRDMGQGNEQYF
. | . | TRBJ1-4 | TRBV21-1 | TGTGCCAGCAGAAGCCCGAGGAGGGGTGGTGAAAAACTGTTTTTT | CASRSPRRGGEKLFF
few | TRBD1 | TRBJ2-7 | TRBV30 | TGTGCCTGGATAAAGACAGGGGAAAGCTCCTACGAGCAGTACTTC | CAWIKTGESSYEQYF
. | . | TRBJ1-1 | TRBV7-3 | TGTGCCAGCAGCTTATACGGGAACACTGAAGCTTTCTTT | CASSLYGNTEAFF
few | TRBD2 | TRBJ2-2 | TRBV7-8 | TGTGCCAGCAGCTTAGGGGGCGGGGGATATACCGGGGAGCTGTTTTTT | CASSLGGGGYTGELFF
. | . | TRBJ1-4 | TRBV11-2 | TGTGCCAGCAGCCGAGGAACAACTAATGAAAAACTGTTTTTT | CASSRGTTNEKLFF
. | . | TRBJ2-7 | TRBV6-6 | TGTGCCAGCAGAAAAGGACAGTACCTCTACGAGCAGTACTTC | CASRKGQYLYEQYF
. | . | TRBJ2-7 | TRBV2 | TGTGCCAGCAGTGAAACCAGGGGTCCGTACGAGCAGTACTTC | CASSETRGPYEQYF
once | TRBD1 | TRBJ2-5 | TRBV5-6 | TGTGCCAGCAGTTATCCTACAGGGGCCCAAGAGACCCAGTACTTC | CASSYPTGAQETQYF
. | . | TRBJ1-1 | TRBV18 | TGTGCCAGCTCACCGACAGGTCCTCCTATGAACACTGAAGCTTTCTTT | CASSPTGPPMNTEAFF
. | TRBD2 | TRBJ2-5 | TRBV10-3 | TGTGCCATCAAGACTAGCGGGGCCCCAGGGGAGACCCAGTACTTC | CAIKTSGAPGETQYF
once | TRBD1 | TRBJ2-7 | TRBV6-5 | TGTGCCAGCAATCAAGGACAGGGGTACGAGCAGTACTTC | CASNQGQGYEQYF
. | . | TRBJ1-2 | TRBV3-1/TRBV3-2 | TGTGCCAGCAGCCAAGAAAGGTTCAGGGGCTATGGCTACACCTTC | CASSQERFRGYGYTF
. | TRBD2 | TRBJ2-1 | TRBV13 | TGTGCCAGCAGCTTAGAGGTCCGGGGGGGCGGTGAGCAGTTCTTC | CASSLEVRGGGEQFF
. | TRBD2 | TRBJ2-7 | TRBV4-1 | TGCGCCAGCAGCCAGATAAATAGCGGGGCCTACGAGCAGTACTTC | CASSQINSGAYEQYF
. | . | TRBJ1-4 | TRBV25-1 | TGTGCCAGCAGTGACATACGGGAAAAACTGTTTTTT | CASSDIREKLFF
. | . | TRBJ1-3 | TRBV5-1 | TGCGCCAGCAGCTTGGAAACTGTGCTCTCTGGAAACACCATATATTTT | CASSLETVLSGNTIYF
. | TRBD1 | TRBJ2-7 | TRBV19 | TGTGCCAGTAGTGGACGACAGGGAAGCCACGAGCAGTACTTC | CASSGRQGSHEQYF
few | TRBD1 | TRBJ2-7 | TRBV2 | TGTGCCAGCAGCCCGACAGGGTCCTCCTACGAGCAGTACTTC | CASSPTGSSYEQYF
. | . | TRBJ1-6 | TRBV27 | TGTGCCAGCACCACAACGGGATCTATTGTCTCACCCCTCCACTTT | CASTTTGSIVSPLHF
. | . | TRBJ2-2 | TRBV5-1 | TGCGCCACCCAAGTGGACAGCGAGACCGGGGAGCTGTTTTTT | CATQVDSETGELFF
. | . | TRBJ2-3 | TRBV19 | TGTGCCAGTAGTGCGGCCGGGACACGGTTGATGGGTACGCAGTATTTT | CASSAAGTRLMGTQYF
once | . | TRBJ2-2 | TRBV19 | TGTGCCAGTAGTTTGGCAACGAACACCGGGGAGCTGTTTTTT | CASSLATNTGELFF
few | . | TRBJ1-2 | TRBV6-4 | TGTGCCAGCAGCCAACAGGAGGGTAGTTACTATGGCTACACCTTC | CASSQQEGSYYGYTF
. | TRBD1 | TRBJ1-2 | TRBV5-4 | TGTGCCAGCAGCCCCGGACAGGGCCAAACTCACAATGGCTACACCTTC | CASSPGQGQTHNGYTF
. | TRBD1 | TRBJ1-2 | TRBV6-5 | TGTGCCTTTACGACGGACAGGACGTATGGCTACACCTTC | CAFTTDRTYGYTF
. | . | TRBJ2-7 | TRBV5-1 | TGCGCCAGCAGCTTGGGGTCTAGCTCCGAGCAGTACTTC | CASSLGSSSEQYF
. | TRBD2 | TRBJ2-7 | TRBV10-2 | TGCGCCAGCAGAGGACTAGCGGGGGTCGAGCAGTACTTC | CASRGLAGVEQYF
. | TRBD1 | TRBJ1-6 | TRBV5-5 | TGTGCCAGCACCCTGACAGGGCTCCTGGATAATTCACCCCTCCACTTT | CASTLTGLLDNSPLHF
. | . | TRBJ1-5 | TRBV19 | TGTGCCAGTAGTAACCGGGATAGCAATCAGCCCCAGCATTTT | CASSNRDSNQPQHF
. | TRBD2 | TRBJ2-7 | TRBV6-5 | TGTGCCAGCAGTCCCCGCGCGGGGACTAGTGCCGAGCAGTACTTC | CASSPRAGTSAEQYF
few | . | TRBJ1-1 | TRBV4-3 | TGCGCCAGCAGCCAGGTCGGGGTTGGCACTGAAGCTTTCTTT | CASSQVGVGTEAFF
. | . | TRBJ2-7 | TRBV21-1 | TGTGCCAGCAGCAAATCATGGGACAGCCCCTACGAGCAGTACTTC | CASSKSWDSPYEQYF
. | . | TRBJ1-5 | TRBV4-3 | TGCGCCAGCAGCCAAGCACGGACAGCTAATCAGCCCCAGCATTTT | CASSQARTANQPQHF
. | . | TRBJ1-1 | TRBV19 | TGTGCCAGTAGTTTTCGGTGGGGGCGGAACACTGAAGCTTTCTTT | CASSFRWGRNTEAFF
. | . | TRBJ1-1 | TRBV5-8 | TGTGCCAGCAGCTTCTCCCTCTCCCCGTACACTGAAGCTTTCTTT | CASSFSLSPYTEAFF
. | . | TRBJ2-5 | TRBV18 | TGTGCCAGCTCACAAAATACCGGGACACTGTACCAAGAGACCCAGTACTTC | CASSQNTGTLYQETQYF
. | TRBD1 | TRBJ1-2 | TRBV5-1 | TGCGCCAGCAGCCTGCCGGGACAGGAAAACTATGGCTACACCTTC | CASSLPGQENYGYTF
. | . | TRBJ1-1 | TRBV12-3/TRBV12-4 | TGTGCCAGCACCAAAAGCGGGGTTACTGAAGCTTTCTTT | CASTKSGVTEAFF
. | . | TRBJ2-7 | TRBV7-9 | TGTGCCAGCAGCTCAACGATTGGCAGGGGTGCTGGGGAGCAGTACTTC | CASSSTIGRGAGEQYF
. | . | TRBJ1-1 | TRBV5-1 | TGCGCCAGCACCGTTGGGCTCGGTGGAGAAGCTTTCTTT | CASTVGLGGEAFF
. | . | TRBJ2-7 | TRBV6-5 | TGTGCCAGCGGCGGCTACGAGCAGTACTTC | CASGGYEQYF